This T cell receptor beta chain was identified in a study of blood T cells in healthy people across ages. V was pared by 7 bases and J by 0 bases, with 10 bases between. The CDR3 has 14 amino acids. CDR1 is MNHNY and CDR2 is SVGAGI in the germline V gene (reference sequence). Primed by a sample-barcoded 5' primer and a J-beta primer mix, a second PCR proceeded for 7 to 11 cycles. TCRdb re-called the 5' RACE reads with MiXCR, one entry per CDR3 protein. The profile shows 800,000 to 950,000 distinct CDR3 sequences, around 48% of them singletons. The rearrangement links TRBV6-6 to TRBJ2-1; TRBD2 is a possible D gene (5 bases). The specimen was blood. This receptor was obtained from a man aged 25 to 40 in good health. The chain's CDR3 is CASISGSSYNEQFF. The CDR3 nucleotides read TGTGCCAGCATAAGTGGGAGCTCCTACAATGAGCAGTTCTTC.